This T cell receptor (beta chain) is drawn from a study of blood T cell repertoires in COVID-19. Using immunoSEQ multiplex PCR, the repertoire was profiled, and TCRdb retains in-frame clones only, with some absent. The table records roughly 21,000 clones, more than 85% of them present only once. This clone was detected only a few times. The CDR3 has 13 amino acids. CDR1 and CDR2 (germline): SGHVS, FNYEAQ. V was trimmed by 5 bases and J by 6 bases, leaving 11 bases between them. The rearrangement uses TRBV7-6 and TRBJ2-1; D is possibly TRBD2 (6 bases). Material for sequencing was peripheral blood. The TCR comes from a man between 65 and 85 years old with active COVID-19. CDR3 residues: CASSRGGSNEQFF. The CDR3 DNA sequence: TGTGCCAGCAGCCGCGGAGGGAGCAATGAGCAGTTCTTC.